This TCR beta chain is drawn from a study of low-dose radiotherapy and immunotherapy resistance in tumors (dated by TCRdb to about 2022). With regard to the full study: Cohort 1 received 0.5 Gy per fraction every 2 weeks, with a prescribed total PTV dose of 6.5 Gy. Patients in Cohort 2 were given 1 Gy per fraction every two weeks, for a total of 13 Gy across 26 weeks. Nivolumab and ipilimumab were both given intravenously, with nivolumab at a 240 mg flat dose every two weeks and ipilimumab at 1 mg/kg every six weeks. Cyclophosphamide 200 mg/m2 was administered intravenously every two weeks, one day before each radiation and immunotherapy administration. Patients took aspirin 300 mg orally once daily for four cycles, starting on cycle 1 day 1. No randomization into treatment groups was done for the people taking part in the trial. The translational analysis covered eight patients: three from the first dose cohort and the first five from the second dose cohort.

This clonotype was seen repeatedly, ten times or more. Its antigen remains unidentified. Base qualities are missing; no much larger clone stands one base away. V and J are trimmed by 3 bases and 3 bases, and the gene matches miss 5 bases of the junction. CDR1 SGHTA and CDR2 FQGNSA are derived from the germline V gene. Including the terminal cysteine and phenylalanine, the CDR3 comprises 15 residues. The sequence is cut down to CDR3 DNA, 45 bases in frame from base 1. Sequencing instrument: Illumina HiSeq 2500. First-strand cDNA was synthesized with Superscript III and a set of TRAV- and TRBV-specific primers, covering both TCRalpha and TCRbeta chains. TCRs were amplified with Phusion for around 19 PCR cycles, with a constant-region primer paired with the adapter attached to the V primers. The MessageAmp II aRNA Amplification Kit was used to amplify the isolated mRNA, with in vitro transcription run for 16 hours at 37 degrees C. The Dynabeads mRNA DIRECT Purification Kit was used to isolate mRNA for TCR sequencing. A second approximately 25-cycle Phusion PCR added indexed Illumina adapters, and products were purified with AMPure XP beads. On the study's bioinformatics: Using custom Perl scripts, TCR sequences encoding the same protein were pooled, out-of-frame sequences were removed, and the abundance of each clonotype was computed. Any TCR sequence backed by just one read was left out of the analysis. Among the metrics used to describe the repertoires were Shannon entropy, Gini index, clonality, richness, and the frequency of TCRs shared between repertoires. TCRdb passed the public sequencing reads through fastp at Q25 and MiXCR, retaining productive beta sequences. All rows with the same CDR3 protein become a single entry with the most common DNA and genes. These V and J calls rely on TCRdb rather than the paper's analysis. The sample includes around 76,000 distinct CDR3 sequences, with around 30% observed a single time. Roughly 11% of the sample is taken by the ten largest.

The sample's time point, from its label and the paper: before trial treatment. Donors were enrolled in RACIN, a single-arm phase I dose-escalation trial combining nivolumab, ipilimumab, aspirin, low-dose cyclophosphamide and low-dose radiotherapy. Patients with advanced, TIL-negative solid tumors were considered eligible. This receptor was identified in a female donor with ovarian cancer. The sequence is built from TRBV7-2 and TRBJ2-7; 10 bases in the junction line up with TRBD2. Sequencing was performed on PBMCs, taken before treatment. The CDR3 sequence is CASSFKAGGYYEQYF. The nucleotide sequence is TGTGCCAGCAGCTTTAAAGCGGGAGGGTACTACGAGCAGTACTTC. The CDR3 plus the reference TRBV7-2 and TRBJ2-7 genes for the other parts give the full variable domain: GAGVSQSPSNKVTEKGKDVELRCDPISGHTALYWYRQSLGQGLEFLIYFQGNSAPDKSGLPSDRFSAERTGGSVSTLTIQRTQQEDSAVYLCASSFKAGGYYEQYFGPGTRLTVT.